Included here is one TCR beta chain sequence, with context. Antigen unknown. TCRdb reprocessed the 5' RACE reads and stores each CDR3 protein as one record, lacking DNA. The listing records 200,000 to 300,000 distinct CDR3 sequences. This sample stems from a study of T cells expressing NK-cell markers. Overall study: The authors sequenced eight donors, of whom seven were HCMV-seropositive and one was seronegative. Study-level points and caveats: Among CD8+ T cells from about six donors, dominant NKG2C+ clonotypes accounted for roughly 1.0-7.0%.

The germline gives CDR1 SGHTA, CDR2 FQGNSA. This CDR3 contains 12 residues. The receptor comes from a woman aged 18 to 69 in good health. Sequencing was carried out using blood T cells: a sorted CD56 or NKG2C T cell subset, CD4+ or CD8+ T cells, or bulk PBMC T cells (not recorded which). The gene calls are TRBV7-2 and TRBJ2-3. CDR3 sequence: CASSDRADTQYF.